The 20 T cell receptor beta chains reported below all come from one sample, sequenced in a study of T cells expressing NK-cell markers. TCRdb reanalyzed the 5' RACE reads, giving one entry per CDR3 protein sequence and no DNA. This sample's table has approximately 170,000 distinct CDR3 sequences. The sequenced material came from blood T cells: a sorted CD56 or NKG2C T cell subset, CD4+ or CD8+ T cells, or bulk PBMC T cells (not recorded which). These TCRs come from a man aged 18 to 69 in good health.

The V gene is TRBV5-6, the J gene TRBJ2-3; TCRdb's D call, TRBD1, is unchecked because there is no DNA. The CDR3 has 16 residues. Germline CDR1 SGHDT, CDR2 YYEEEE. The CDR3: CASSPDTHTSTDTQYF.

This rearrangement joins TRBV27 to TRBJ2-1; checking the TCRdb D call of TRBD1 is not possible without DNA. This CDR3 is 16 amino acids long. CDR1 is MNHEY and CDR2 is SMNVEV in the germline V gene (reference sequence). The CDR3 region is CASSPSGGWTYNEQFF.

V gene TRBV20-1 combines with J gene TRBJ1-3; there is no DNA to check the TCRdb D call of TRBD1. CDR1 is DFQATT, CDR2 SNEGSKA, per germline (reference sequence). This CDR3 spans 12 amino acids. The CDR3: CSAMDRINTIYF.

The V call is TRBV6-1, the J call TRBJ2-7; with no DNA, the TCRdb D assignment of TRBD1 cannot be verified. From germline, CDR1 is MNHNS and CDR2 SASEGT. The CDR3 is 17 residues long. The CDR3 reads CASSEAFGGPSSYEQYF.

The chain employs TRBV30 and TRBJ1-1; TCRdb calls TRBD1, which cannot be checked without DNA. This CDR3 spans 12 amino acids. Germline values: CDR1 GTSNPN, CDR2 SVGIG (reference sequence). The CDR3: CAWDRGETEAFF.

J is TRBJ2-1 and V is TRBV11-1; as DNA is missing, the TRBD2 call by TCRdb cannot be tested. Germline CDR1 is SGHAT and CDR2 is FQDESV (reference sequence). CDR3 length: 18 residues. The CDR3 region is CASSLIPGASGGYNEQFF.

This rearrangement joins TRBV6-5 to TRBJ1-1. Germline V lookup: CDR1 MNHEY, CDR2 SVGAGI. The CDR3 runs 15 residues. This chain's CDR3 is CASSSEPSDDTEAFF.

CDR3 residues: CASSLSRDRVETQYF. The V gene is TRBV28, the J gene TRBJ2-5; the TCRdb D gene call, TRBD1, has no DNA to confirm it. Germline V gives CDR1 MDHEN, CDR2 SYDVKM. The CDR3 length is 15 residues.

The genes are TRBV6-5 and TRBJ1-5; TCRdb calls TRBD1, which cannot be checked without DNA. CDR3 length: 14 residues. Germline CDR1 is MNHEY and CDR2 is SVGAGI. Here the CDR3 reads CASSLFSGGQPQHF.

V gene TRBV19 combines with J gene TRBJ2-1; the D call of TRBD2 rests on TCRdb alone, since no DNA is present to check it. The CDR3 consists of 16 residues. Germline assignment: CDR1 LNHDA and CDR2 SQIVND (reference sequence). CDR3 in amino acids: CASSIDWASGSNEQFF.

This chain joins TRBV2 and TRBJ1-6; with no DNA, the TCRdb D assignment of TRBD1 cannot be verified. This CDR3 spans 13 amino acids. The germline gives CDR1 SNHLY, CDR2 FYNNEI. CDR3: CATSGRYNSPLHF.

The chain links TRBV6-1 to TRBJ2-7; no DNA is available, so the TRBD2 call from TCRdb remains unchecked. Germline V gene sequence: CDR1 MNHNS, CDR2 SASEGT. This CDR3 has 15 amino acids. Here the CDR3 reads CASSEDFRGNNEQYF.

The V gene is TRBV6-4, the J gene TRBJ2-2; TCRdb designates TRBD2, a call that cannot be tested without DNA. Germline V gene data show CDR1 as MRHNA and CDR2 as SNTAGT. The CDR3 extends over 14 amino acids. CDR3 sequence: CASSAGVNTGELFF.

The gene calls are TRBV7-9 and TRBJ2-5; TCRdb proposes TRBD2, but this gene call is untestable without DNA. CDR1 and CDR2 from the germline V gene are SEHNR and FQNEAQ (reference sequence). The CDR3 is made up of 14 amino acids. The CDR3 region is CASSSGFTGETQYF.

The chain recombines TRBV27 with TRBJ2-5; the D gene TCRdb calls, TRBD2, cannot be checked with no DNA. CDR1 and CDR2 (germline): MNHEY, SMNVEV (reference sequence). This CDR3 comprises 14 residues. The chain's CDR3 is CASSVGRGAETQYF.

The CDR3 loop reads CASSIAGGTNYEQYF. The rearrangement uses TRBV19 and TRBJ2-7; as DNA is missing, the TRBD1 call by TCRdb cannot be tested. The CDR3 runs 15 residues. CDR1 and CDR2 from the germline V gene are LNHDA and SQIVND (reference sequence).

The CDR3 loop reads CASSLLGGSNQPQHF. This chain uses TRBV12-3 or TRBV12-4 with TRBJ1-5; as DNA is missing, the TRBD1 call by TCRdb cannot be tested. The CDR3 loop spans 15 amino acids.

This rearrangement joins TRBV7-9 to TRBJ2-1; without DNA, the TCRdb call of TRBD1 cannot be checked. This CDR3 region has 17 residues. Per germline, CDR1 SEHNR and CDR2 FQNEAQ (reference sequence). CDR3 loop: CASSTTRTDRTYNEQFF.

This sequence joins TRBV13 and TRBJ2-2; the D gene TCRdb calls, TRBD1, cannot be checked with no DNA. CDR3 size: 14 residues. CDR1 and CDR2 from the germline V gene are PRHDT and FYEKMQ (reference sequence). CDR3: CASSSWTGDGELFF.

V usage is TRBV19 and J usage is TRBJ2-2; TCRdb calls TRBD1, which cannot be checked without DNA. From germline, CDR1 is LNHDA and CDR2 SQIVND (reference sequence). The CDR3 spans 17 residues. The CDR3 protein is CASSIDKRGFNTGELFF.